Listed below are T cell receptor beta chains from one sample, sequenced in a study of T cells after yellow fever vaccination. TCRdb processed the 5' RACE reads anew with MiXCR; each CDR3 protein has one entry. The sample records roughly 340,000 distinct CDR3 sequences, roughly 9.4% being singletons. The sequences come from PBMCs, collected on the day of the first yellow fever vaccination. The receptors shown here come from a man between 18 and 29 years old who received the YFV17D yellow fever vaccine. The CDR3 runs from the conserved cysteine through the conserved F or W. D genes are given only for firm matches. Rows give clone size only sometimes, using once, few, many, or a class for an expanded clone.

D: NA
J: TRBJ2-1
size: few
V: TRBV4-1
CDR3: CASSQGVGDRLYNEQFF
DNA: TGCGCCAGCAGCCAAGGTGTGGGCGACCGCTTATACAATGAGCAGTTCTTC

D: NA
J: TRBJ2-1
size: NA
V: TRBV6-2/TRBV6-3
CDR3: CASRRGLYNEQFF
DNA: TGTGCCAGCCGCAGGGGACTTTACAATGAGCAGTTCTTC

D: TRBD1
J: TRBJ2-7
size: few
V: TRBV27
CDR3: CASSSTTGGNEQYF
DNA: TGTGCCAGCAGTTCCACGACAGGGGGAAACGAGCAGTACTTC

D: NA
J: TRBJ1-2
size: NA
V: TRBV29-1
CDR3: CSVRAGDHGYTF
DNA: TGCAGCGTTAGAGCGGGAGATCATGGCTACACCTTC

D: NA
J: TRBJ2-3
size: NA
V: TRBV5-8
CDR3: CASSRETPRDTQYF
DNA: TGTGCCAGCAGCCGTGAGACGCCTCGGGATACGCAGTATTTT

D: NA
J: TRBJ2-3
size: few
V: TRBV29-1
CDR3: CSVEDPRRGDTQYF
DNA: TGCAGCGTTGAAGACCCCCGGAGGGGAGATACGCAGTATTTT

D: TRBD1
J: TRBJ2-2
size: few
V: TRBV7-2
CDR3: CASSSQDRLAELFF
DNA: TGTGCCAGCAGCTCCCAGGACAGGCTCGCCGAGCTGTTTTTT

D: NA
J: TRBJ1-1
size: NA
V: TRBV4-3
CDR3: CATSRDRGTEAFF
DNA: TGCGCCACTAGCAGGGATAGGGGCACTGAAGCTTTCTTT

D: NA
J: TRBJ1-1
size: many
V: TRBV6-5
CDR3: CASILNTEAFF
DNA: TGTGCCAGCATTTTGAACACTGAAGCTTTCTTT

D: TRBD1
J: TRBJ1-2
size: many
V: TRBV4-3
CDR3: CASSQEQGGLYGYTF
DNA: TGCGCCAGCAGCCAAGAGCAGGGGGGATTATATGGCTACACCTTC

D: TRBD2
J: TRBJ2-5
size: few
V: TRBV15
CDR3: CATSKPSGGPQETQYF
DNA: TGTGCCACCAGCAAGCCTAGCGGGGGACCTCAAGAGACCCAGTACTTC

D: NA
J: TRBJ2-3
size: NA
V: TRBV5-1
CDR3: CSSSLDGQGTDTQYF
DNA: TGCTCCAGCAGCTTGGACGGGCAGGGCACAGATACGCAGTATTTT

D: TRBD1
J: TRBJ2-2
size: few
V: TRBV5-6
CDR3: CASRGQGVGELFF
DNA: TGTGCCAGCAGGGGACAGGGCGTCGGGGAGCTGTTTTTT

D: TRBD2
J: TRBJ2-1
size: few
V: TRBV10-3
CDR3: CAIKDSGGAGNEQFF
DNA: TGTGCCATCAAAGATAGCGGGGGGGCTGGCAATGAGCAGTTCTTC

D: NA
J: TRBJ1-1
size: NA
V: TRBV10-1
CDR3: CASSEDSYTEAFF
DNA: TGCGCCAGCAGTGAGGACAGTTACACTGAAGCTTTCTTT

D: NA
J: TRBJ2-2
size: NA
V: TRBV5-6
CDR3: CASSLWATGELFF
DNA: TGTGCCAGCAGCTTGTGGGCCACCGGGGAGCTGTTTTTT

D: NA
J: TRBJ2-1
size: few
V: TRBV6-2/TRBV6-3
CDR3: CASTLHEDNEQFF
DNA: TGTGCCAGCACCTTACACGAGGACAATGAGCAGTTCTTC

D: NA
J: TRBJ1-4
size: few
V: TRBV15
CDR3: CATSSVGMTNEKLFF
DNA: TGTGCCACCAGCAGCGTAGGGATGACTAATGAAAAACTGTTTTTT

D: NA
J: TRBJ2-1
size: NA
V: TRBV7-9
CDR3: CASSLIVRDDEQFF
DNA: TGTGCCAGCAGCTTAATTGTCAGAGACGATGAGCAGTTCTTC

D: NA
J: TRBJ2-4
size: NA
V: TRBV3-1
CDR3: CASSPGAGIQYF
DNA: TGTGCCAGCAGCCCCGGGGCCGGGATTCAGTACTTC

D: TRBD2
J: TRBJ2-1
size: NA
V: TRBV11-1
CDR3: CASSLGVSAGGNEQFF
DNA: TGTGCCAGCAGCTTAGGGGTTTCGGCGGGGGGTAATGAGCAGTTCTTC

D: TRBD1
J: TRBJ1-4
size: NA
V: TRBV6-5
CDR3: CDSSSDRVGEKLFF
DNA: TGTGACAGCAGTTCTGACAGGGTGGGGGAAAAACTGTTTTTT

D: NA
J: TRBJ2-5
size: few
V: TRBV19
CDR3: CASSNFPTGRTQETQYF
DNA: TGTGCCAGTAGCAATTTCCCTACCGGGCGCACCCAAGAGACCCAGTACTTC

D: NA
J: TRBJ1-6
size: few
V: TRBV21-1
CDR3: CASSKRETASTFSPLHF
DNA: TGTGCCAGCAGCAAACGGGAAACCGCCTCGACCTTTTCACCCCTCCACTTT

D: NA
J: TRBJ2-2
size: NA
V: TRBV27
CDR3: CASSWGTLARELFF
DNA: TGTGCCAGCAGTTGGGGGACACTTGCAAGGGAGCTGTTTTTT

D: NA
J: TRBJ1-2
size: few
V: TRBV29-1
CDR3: CSVSRGPDYTF
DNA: TGCAGCGTATCCCGGGGGCCCGACTACACCTTC

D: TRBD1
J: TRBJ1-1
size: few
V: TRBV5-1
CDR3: CASSFAGGRTEAFF
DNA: TGCGCCAGCAGCTTTGCAGGGGGCAGGACTGAAGCTTTCTTT

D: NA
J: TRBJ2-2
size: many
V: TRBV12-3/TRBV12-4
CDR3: CASRQGSTGELFF
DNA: TGTGCCAGCAGGCAGGGATCCACCGGGGAGCTGTTTTTT

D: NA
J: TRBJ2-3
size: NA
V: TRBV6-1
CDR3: CASTDPTGDTQYF
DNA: TGTGCCAGCACCGACCCTACCGGAGATACGCAGTATTTT

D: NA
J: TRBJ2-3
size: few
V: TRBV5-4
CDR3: CASSWGGPTDTQYF
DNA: TGTGCCAGCAGTTGGGGGGGGCCCACAGATACGCAGTATTTT

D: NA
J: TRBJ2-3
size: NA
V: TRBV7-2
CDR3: CASSFSHTTDTQYF
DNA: TGTGCCAGCAGCTTTAGCCATACCACAGATACGCAGTATTTT

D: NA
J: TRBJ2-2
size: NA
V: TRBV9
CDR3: CASSADSATGELFF
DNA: TGTGCCAGCAGCGCGGACTCAGCCACCGGGGAGCTGTTTTTT

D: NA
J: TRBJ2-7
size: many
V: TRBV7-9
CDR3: CASSTTREQYF
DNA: TGTGCCAGCAGCACAACCAGGGAGCAGTACTTC

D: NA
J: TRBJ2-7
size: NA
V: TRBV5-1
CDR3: CASPWGGDTSYEQYF
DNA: TGCGCCAGCCCCTGGGGAGGGGACACCTCCTACGAGCAGTACTTC

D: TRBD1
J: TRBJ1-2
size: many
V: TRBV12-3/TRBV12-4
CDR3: CASSRTGEGGYTF
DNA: TGTGCCAGCAGTCGGACAGGGGAGGGTGGCTACACCTTC

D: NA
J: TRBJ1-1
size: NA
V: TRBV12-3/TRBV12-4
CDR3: CASSRAGTLNTEAFF
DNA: TGTGCCAGCAGCCGAGCTGGGACACTGAACACTGAAGCTTTCTTT

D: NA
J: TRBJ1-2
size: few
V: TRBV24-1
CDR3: CATSDSDNNYDGYTF
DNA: TGTGCCACCAGTGATTCCGACAATAATTACGATGGCTACACCTTC

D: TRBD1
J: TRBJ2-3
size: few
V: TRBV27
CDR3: CASRMGQGADTQYF
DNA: TGTGCCAGCAGAATGGGACAGGGTGCAGATACGCAGTATTTT

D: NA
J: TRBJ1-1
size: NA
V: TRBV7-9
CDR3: CASSLARGGALNTEAFF
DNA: TGTGCCAGCAGCTTAGCGCGCGGAGGGGCGTTGAACACTGAAGCTTTCTTT

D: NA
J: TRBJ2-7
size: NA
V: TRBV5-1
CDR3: CASSLAQGYYEQYF
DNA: TGCGCCAGCAGCTTGGCACAGGGCTACTACGAGCAGTACTTC